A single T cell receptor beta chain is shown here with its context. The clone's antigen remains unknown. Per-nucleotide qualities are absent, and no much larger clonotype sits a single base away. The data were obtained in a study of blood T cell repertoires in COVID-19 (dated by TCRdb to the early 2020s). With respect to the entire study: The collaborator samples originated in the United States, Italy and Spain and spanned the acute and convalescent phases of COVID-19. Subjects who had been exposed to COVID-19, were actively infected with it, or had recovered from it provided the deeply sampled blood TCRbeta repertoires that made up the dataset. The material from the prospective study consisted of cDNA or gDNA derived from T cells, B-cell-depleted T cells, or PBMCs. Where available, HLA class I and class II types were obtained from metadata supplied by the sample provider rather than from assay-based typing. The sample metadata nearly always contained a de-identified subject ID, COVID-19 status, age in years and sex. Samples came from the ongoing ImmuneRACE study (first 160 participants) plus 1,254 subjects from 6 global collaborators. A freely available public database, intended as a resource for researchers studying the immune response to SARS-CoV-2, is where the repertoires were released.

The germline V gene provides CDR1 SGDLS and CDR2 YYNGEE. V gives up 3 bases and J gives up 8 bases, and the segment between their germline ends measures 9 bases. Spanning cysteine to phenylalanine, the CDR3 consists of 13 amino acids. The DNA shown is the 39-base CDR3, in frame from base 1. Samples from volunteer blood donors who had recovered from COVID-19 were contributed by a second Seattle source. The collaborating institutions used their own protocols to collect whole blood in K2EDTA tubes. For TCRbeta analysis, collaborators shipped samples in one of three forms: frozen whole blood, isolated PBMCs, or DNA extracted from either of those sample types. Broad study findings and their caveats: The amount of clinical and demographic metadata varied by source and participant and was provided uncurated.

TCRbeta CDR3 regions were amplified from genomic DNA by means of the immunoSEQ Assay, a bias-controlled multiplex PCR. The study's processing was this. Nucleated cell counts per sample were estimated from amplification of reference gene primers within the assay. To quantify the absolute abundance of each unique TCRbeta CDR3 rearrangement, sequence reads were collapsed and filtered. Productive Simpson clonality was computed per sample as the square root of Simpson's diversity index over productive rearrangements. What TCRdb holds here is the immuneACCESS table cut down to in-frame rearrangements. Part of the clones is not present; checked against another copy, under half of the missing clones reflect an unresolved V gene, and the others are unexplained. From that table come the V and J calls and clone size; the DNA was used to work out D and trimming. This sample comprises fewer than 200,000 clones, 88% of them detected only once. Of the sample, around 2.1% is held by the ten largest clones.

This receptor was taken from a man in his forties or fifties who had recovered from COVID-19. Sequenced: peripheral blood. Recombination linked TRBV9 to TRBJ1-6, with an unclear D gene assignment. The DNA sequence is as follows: TGTGCCAGCAGCGCGAAGTCGGATTCACCCCTCCACTTT. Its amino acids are CASSAKSDSPLHF.